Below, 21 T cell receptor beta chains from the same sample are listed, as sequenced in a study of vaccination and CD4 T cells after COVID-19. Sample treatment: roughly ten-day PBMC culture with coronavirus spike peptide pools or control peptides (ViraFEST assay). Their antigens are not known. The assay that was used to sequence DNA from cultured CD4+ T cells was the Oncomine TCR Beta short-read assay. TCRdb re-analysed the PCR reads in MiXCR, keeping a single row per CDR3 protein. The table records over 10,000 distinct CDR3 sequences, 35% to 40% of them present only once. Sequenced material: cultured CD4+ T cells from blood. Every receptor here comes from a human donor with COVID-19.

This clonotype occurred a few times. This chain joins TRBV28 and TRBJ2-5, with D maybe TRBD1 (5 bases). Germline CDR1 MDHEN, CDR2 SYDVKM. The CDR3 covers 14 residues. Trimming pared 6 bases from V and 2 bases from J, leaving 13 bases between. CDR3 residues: CASSLQRQQETQYF. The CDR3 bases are TGTGCCAGCAGCCTTCAGAGACAGCAAGAGACCCAGTACTTC.

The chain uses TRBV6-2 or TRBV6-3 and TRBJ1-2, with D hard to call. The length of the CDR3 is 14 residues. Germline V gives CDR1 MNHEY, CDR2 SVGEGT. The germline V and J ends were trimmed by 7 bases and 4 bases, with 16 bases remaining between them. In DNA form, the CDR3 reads TGTGCCAGCAACCAGCCCCCCAGGCTCTATGGCTACACCTTC. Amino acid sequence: CASNQPPRLYGYTF.

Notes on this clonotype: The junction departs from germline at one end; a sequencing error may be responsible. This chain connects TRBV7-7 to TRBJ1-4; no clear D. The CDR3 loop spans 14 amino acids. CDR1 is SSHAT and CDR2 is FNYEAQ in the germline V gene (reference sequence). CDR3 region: CASSLGAHSEKLFF. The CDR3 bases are TGTGCTAGCAGCTTAGGAGCGCATAGTGAAAAACTGTTTTTT.

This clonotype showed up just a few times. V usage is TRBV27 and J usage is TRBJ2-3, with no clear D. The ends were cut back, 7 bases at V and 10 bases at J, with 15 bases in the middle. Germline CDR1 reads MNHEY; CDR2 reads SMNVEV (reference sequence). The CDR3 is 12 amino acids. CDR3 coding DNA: TGTGCCAGCACCACTGGTGCTGGGGCGCAGTATTTT. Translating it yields CASTTGAGAQYF.

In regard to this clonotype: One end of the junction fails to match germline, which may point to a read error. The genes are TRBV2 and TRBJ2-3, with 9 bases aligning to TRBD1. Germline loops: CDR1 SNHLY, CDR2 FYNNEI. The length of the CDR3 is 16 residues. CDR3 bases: TGTGCCAGCAGGGAAGACAGGGGGTTACTCACAGATACGCAGTATTTT. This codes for CASREDRGLLTDTQYF.

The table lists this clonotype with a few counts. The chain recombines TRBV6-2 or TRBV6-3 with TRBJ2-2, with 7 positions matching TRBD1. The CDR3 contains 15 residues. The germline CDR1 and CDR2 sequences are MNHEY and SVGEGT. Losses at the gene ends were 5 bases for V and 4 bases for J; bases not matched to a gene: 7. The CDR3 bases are TGTGCCAGCAGTGACCGGGACAGAGCCACCGGGGAGCTGTTTTTT. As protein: CASSDRDRATGELFF.

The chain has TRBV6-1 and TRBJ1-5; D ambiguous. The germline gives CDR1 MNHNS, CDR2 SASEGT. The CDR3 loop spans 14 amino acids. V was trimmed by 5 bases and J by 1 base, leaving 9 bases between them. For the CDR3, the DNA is TGTGCCAGCAGTCGGTTTGGCAGCAATCAGCCCCAGCATTTT. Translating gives CASSRFGSNQPQHF.

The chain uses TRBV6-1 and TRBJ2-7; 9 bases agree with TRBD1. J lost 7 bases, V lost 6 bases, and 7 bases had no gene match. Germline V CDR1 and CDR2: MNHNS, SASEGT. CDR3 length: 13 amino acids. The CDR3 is CASRVQGAREQYF. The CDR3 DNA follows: TGTGCCAGCAGAGTACAGGGGGCACGGGAGCAGTACTTC.

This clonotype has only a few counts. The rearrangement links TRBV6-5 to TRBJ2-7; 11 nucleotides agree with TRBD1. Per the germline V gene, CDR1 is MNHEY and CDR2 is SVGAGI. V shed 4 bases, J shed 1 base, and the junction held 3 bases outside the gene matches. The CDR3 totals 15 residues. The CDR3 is CASSWGQGGSYEQYF. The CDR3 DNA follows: TGTGCCAGCAGTTGGGGACAGGGGGGATCCTACGAGCAGTACTTC.

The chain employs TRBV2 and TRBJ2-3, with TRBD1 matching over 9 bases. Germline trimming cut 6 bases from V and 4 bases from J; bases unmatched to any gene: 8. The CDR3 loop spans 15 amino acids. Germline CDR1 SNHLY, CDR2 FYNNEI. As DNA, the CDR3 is TGTGCCAGCAGCCACCGGGACAGGGTTGCAGATACGCAGTATTTT. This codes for CASSHRDRVADTQYF.

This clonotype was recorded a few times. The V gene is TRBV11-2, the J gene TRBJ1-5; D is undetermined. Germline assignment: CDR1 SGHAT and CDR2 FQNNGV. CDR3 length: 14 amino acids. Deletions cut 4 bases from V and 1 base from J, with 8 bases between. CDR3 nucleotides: TGTGCCAGCAGCTCAGGCGTGAGCAATCAGCCCCAGCATTTT. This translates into CASSSGVSNQPQHF.

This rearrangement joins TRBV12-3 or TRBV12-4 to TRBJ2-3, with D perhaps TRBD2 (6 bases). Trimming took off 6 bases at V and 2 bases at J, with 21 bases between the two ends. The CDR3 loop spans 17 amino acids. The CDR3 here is CASRGGGVNTLTDTQYF. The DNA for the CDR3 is TGTGCCAGCAGGGGGGGTGGGGTCAACACCCTCACAGATACGCAGTATTTT.

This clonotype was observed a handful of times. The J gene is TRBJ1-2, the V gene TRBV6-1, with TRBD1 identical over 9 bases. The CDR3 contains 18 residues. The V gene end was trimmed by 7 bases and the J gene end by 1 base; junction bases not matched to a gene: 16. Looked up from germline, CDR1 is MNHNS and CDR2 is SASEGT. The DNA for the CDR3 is TGTGCCAGCACTATATCGGACAGGGGAGCCTCTCTTAACTATGGCTACACCTTC. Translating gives CASTISDRGASLNYGYTF.

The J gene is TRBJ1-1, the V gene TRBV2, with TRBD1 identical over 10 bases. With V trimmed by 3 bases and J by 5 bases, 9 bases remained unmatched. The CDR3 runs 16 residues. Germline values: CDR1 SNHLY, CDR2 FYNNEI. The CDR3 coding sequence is TGTGCCAGCAGTGACGGGGACAGGGGACGAGGTACTGAAGCTTTCTTT. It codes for CASSDGDRGRGTEAFF.

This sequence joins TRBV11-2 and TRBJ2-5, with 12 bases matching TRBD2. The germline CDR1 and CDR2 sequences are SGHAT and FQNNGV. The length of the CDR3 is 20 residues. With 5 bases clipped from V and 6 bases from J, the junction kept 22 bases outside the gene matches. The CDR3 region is CASSVSGTSGLFLTLKTQYF. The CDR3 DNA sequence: TGTGCCAGCAGCGTCTCCGGGACTAGCGGGTTGTTTCTAACATTAAAGACCCAGTACTTC.

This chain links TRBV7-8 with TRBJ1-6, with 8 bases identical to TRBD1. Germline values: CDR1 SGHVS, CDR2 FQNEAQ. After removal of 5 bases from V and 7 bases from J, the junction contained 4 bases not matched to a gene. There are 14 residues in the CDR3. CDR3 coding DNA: TGTGCCAGCAGCCTGGACAGGGACAATTCACCCCTCCACTTT. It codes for CASSLDRDNSPLHF.

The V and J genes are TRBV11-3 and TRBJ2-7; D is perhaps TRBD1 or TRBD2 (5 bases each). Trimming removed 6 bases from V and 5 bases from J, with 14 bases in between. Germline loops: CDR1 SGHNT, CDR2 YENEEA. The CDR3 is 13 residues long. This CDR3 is CASRRDEGNEQYF. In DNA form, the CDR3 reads TGTGCCAGCAGAAGGGACGAGGGGAACGAGCAGTACTTC. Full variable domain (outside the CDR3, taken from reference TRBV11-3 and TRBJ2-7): EAGVVQSPRYKIIEKKQPVAFWCNPISGHNTLYWYLQNLGQGPELLIRYENEEAVDDSQLPKDRFSAERLKGVDSTLKIQPAELGDSAVYLCASRRDEGNEQYFGPGTRLTVT.

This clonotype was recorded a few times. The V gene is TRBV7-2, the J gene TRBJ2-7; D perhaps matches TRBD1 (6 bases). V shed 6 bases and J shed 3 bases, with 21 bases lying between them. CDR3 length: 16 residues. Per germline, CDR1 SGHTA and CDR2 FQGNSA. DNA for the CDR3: TGTGCCAGCAGATATACAGGGTCTGGGGATTACTACGAGCAGTACTTC. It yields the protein CASRYTGSGDYYEQYF.

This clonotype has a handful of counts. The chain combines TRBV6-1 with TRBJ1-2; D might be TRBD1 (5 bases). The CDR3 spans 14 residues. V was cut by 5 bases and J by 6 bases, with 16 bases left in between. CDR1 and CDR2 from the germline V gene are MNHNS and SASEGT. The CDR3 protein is CASSRTSGLDGYTF. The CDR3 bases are TGTGCCAGCAGTCGGACCTCAGGGTTAGATGGCTACACCTTC.

The CDR3 nucleotides are TGTGCCAGCTCACCCACTAGCGGGGGTTACACAGATACGCAGTATTTT. Amino acid sequence: CASSPTSGGYTDTQYF. The chain has TRBV18 and TRBJ2-3, with 11 bases aligning to TRBD2. The CDR3 extends over 16 amino acids. The J segment lost 2 bases and the V segment lost 3 bases, leaving 4 bases of the junction unmatched. The germline gives CDR1 KGHSH, CDR2 LQKENI.

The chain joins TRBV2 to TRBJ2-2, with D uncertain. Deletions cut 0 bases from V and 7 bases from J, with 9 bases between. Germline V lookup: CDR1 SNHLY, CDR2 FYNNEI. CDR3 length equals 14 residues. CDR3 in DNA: TGTGCCAGCAGTGAAGCGAACCGGGTCGGGGAGCTGTTTTTT. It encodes CASSEANRVGELFF.